The present T cell receptor beta chain was sequenced within a study of identical twins. The study's findings and limits: Zero-insertion findings could be partly confounded by invariant cells (MAIT and iNKT cells). Insertions were reduced in abundant cord blood beta clonotypes but not in memory repertoires.

Carrying unique molecular identifiers, the cDNA also gained a universal primer site through template switching. TCRdb recomputed calls from the 5' RACE reads with MiXCR, one row per CDR3 protein. The table has 640,000 or so distinct CDR3 sequences, around 6% seen once. All donors were healthy, and all were Caucasian. Comment on this clonotype: Antigen specificity is unknown.

The TCR was taken from a man between 18 and 29 years old in good health. The sequenced sample consisted of naive T cells sorted from blood.

The DNA of the CDR3 is TGTGCCAGCAGCCAACGACTAGCGGGACTCCCCGAGCAGTACTTC. As protein: CASSQRLAGLPEQYF. J is TRBJ2-7 and V is TRBV3-1, with TRBD2 matching over 11 bases. With 2 bases clipped from V and 6 bases from J, the junction kept 6 bases outside the gene matches. The CDR3 has 15 residues. Germline V CDR1 and CDR2: LGHDT, YNNKEL (reference sequence).